Below are 2 T cell receptor beta chains sequenced from a single sample in a study of blood T cell repertoires in COVID-19. Repertoires were generated with immunoSEQ multiplex PCR, while TCRdb's copy carries only in-frame clones and drops some. The repertoire holds about 120,000 clones, more than 85% seen once, with about 18% in the top ten. Sequenced input: peripheral blood. The source is a human donor with acute or convalescent COVID-19. The donor label of this sample is uncertain.

The J gene is TRBJ1-1, the V gene TRBV7-2; D is ambiguous. V lost 5 bases to trimming and J lost 4 bases, with 17 bases between them. There are 15 residues in the CDR3. Germline V lookup: CDR1 SGHTA, CDR2 FQGNSA. CDR3 bases: TGTGCCAGCAGCCCCGAGGCCCGTGTCCGCACTGAAGCTTTCTTT. Its translation: CASSPEARVRTEAFF.

This clone was recorded a few times. The V gene is TRBV4-3, the J gene TRBJ2-7; D not resolved. The CDR3 is made up of 15 amino acids. With 0 bases removed from V and 7 bases from J, the gap between germline ends came to 16 bases. Germline lookup yields CDR1 LGHNA and CDR2 YSLEER. CDR3 loop: CASSQDIGRSWEQYF. Written as DNA, the CDR3 is TGCGCCAGCAGCCAAGATATAGGCAGGTCGTGGGAGCAGTACTTC.